This entry concerns a single T cell receptor (beta chain). This clone was observed a handful of times. The antigen it binds to is not known. There are no base qualities to consult, and no much larger clone falls within one base. TCRbeta CDR3 regions were amplified from genomic DNA using the immunoSEQ Assay, a bias-controlled multiplex PCR. Turning to the authors' computational methods: Within the assay, amplification of reference gene primers was used to estimate how many nucleated cells each sample contained. Sequence reads were collapsed and filtered to measure the absolute abundance of every unique TCRbeta CDR3 rearrangement. For each sample, productive Simpson clonality was calculated as the square root of Simpson's diversity index across productive rearrangements. Here the immuneACCESS table is served through TCRdb, limited to in-frame sequences with V and J called. Missing clones are a known gap in these copies; in checked studies unresolved V genes cover under half, and the rest lacks a known reason. V and J calls and clone size follow that table, whereas D and trimming were derived from the DNA. For this sample there are about 270,000 clones; roughly 85% appear just once. The ten biggest clones cover roughly 3.1% of the sample.

The record originates from a study of blood T cell repertoires in COVID-19 (dated by TCRdb to about 2020). Concerning the study at large: Samples from collaborators originated in the United States, Italy and Spain and spanned both the acute and convalescent phases of COVID-19. The prospective study material was composed of cDNA or gDNA derived from T cells, B-cell-depleted T cells, or PBMCs. The repertoires were released in a freely available public database meant as a resource for research on the immune response to SARS-CoV-2. The samples were drawn from two sources: the first 160 participants of the ongoing ImmuneRACE study, and 950 to 1,500 subjects contributed by 6 global collaborators. The sample metadata nearly always contained a de-identified subject ID, COVID-19 status, age in years and sex. Where available, HLA class I and class II types were obtained from metadata supplied by the sample provider rather than from assay-based typing. Deeply sampled blood TCRbeta repertoires from subjects exposed to, actively infected with, or recovered from COVID-19 were included in the dataset. Results the study describes overall, beyond this receptor: Clinical and demographic metadata were provided uncurated, with the amount varying by source and participant.

Collaborating institutions collected whole blood in K2EDTA tubes following their own protocols. For TCRbeta analysis, collaborators shipped samples as frozen whole blood, isolated PBMCs, or DNA extracted from either of those sample types. The CDR3 runs 10 amino acids, cysteine and phenylalanine included. The only DNA kept is the CDR3, 30 bases in frame from the first base. V drops 5 bases and J drops 5 bases, leaving 6 bases in between. Reading the germline V gene (reference sequence) gives CDR1 DFQATT and CDR2 SNEGSKA. This receptor was obtained from a woman younger than 30 with acute or convalescent COVID-19. Here the chain combines TRBV20-1 and TRBJ1-2; confidence is insufficient to name the D gene. The sample taken for sequencing was peripheral blood. CDR3 loop: CSAAGYGYTF. The nucleotide sequence reads TGCAGTGCTGCGGGATATGGCTACACCTTC.